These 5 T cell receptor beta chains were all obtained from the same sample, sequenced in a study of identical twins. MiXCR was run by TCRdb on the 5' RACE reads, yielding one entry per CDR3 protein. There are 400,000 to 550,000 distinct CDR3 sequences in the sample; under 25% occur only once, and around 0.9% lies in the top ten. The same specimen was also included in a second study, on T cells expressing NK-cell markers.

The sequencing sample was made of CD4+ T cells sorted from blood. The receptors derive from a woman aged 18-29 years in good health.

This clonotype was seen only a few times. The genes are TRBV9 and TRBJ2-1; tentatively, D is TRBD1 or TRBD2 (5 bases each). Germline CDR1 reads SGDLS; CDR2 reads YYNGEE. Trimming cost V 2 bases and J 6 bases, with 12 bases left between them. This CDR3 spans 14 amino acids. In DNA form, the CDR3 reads TGTGCCAGCAGCGTCGTCGGGACGCTCAATGAGCAGTTCTTC. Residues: CASSVVGTLNEQFF.

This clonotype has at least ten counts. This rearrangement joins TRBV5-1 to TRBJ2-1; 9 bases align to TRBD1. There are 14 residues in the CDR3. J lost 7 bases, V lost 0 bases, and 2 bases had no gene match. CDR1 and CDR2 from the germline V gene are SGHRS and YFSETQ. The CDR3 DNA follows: TGCGCCAGCAGCTTGGGGACAGGGGAGAATGAGCAGTTCTTC. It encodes CASSLGTGENEQFF.

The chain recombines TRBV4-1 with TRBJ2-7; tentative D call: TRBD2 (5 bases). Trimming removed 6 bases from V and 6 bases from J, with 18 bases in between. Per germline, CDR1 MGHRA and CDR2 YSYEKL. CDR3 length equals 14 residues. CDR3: CASRPGKPFGEQYF. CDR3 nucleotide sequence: TGCGCCAGCAGACCCGGGAAGCCCTTCGGCGAGCAGTACTTC.

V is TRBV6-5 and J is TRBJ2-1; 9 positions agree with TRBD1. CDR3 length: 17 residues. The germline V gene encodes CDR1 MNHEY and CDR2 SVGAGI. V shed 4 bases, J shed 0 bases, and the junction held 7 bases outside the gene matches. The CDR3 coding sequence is TGTGCCAGCAGTTTAGGACAGGGGCCTCGCTCCTACAATGAGCAGTTCTTC. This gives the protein CASSLGQGPRSYNEQFF.

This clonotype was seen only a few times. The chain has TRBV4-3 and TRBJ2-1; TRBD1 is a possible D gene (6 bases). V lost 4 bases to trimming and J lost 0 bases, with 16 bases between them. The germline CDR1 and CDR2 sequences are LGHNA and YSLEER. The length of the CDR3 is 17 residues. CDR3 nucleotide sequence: TGCGCCAGCAGCCGCGGTGCCCAGGGGAGCTCCTACAATGAGCAGTTCTTC. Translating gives CASSRGAQGSSYNEQFF.